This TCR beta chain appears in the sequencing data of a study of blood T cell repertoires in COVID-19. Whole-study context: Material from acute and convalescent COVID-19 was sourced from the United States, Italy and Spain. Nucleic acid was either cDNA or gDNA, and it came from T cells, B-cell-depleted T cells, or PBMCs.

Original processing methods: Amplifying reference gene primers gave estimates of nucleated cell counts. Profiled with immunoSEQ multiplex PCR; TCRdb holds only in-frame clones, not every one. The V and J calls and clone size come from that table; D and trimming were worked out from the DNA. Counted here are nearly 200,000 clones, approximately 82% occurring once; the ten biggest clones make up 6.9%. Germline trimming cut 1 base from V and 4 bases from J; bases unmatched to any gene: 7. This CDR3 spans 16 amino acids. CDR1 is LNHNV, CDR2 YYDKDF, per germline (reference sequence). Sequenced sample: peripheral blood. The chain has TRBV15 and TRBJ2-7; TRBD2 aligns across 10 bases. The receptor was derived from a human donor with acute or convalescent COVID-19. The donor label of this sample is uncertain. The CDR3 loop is CATSRAPGTSDYEQYF. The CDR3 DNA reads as TGTGCCACCAGCAGAGCTCCCGGGACTAGCGATTACGAGCAGTACTTC.